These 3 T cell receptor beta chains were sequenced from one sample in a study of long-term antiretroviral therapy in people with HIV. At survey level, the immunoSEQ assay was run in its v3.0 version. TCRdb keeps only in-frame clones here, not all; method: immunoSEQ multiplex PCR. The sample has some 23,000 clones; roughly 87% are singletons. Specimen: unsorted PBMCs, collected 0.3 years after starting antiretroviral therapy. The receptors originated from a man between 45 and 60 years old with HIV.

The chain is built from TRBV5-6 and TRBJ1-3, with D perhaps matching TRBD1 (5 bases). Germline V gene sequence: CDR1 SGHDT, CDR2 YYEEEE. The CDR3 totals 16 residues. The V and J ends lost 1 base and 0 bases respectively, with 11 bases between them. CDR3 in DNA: TGTGCCAGCAGCTTGTATGCGACAGACTCTGGAAACACCATATATTTT. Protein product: CASSLYATDSGNTIYF.

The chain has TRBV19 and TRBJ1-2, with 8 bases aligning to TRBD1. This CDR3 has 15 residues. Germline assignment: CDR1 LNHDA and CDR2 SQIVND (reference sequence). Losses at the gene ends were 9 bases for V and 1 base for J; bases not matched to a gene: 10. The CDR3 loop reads CASGQGAYYNYGYTF. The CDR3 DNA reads TGTGCCAGCGGGCAGGGGGCTTACTATAACTATGGCTACACCTTC.

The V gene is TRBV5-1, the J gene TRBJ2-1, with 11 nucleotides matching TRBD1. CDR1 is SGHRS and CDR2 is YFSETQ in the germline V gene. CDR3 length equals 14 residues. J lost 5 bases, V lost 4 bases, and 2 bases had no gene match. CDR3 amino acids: CASSGQGADNEQFF. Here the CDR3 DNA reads TGCGCCAGCAGCGGACAGGGGGCCGACAATGAGCAGTTCTTC.